The subject of this entry is one T cell receptor beta chain. This clonotype has a count of ten or more. Its antigen is currently not known. A junction end diverges from the germline sequence, so it may reflect a read error. Looking up the germline V gene yields CDR1 SGDLS and CDR2 YYNGEE. The CDR3 goes from the cysteine to the phenylalanine over 16 residues. This entry keeps only the CDR3 DNA: 48 bases, framed from base 1. The sample belongs to a study of spatial heterogeneity in lung cancer (dated by TCRdb to between 2018 and 2021). Concerning the study at large: Donors were around 71 patients with early-stage, untreated non-small cell lung cancer from the lung TRACERx cohort. Follow-up PBMC samples were sequenced whenever available, with a median time to follow-up of 2 to 3 years after resection. Beta-chain transcripts were consistently detected in greater numbers than alpha-chain transcripts, which likely reflects a higher abundance of beta-chain transcripts. In the raw uncorrected reads, each unique combination of TCR and UMI appeared more than ten times on average. TCR alpha and beta repertoires were quantitatively compared across multiple tumor regions, matched nontumor lung and blood in non-small cell lung cancer. Nonsynonymous mutation counts, determined by whole-exome sequencing of tumor tissue, were related to features of the TCR repertoire. Both alpha and beta chains were TCR-sequenced in fewer than 250 tumor regions, 64 matched nontumor lung samples and around 50 PBMC samples obtained at surgery.

Interpreted using the paper, the time point label stands for: blood at routine non-recurrence follow-up after resection. TCR sequencing used whole RNA extracted from tumor and nontumor lung tissue, or from cryopreserved PBMC samples, without cell sorting. Only patients with enough RNA available from two or more tumor regions were chosen for TCR sequencing. Overall results and qualifications from the work: Only 14 to 15 patients were included in comparisons of baseline and follow-up blood repertoires. Ubiquitous expanded tumor TCRs showed up in blood more often at tumor resection than at routine follow-up. Additional single-cell paired TCR alpha and beta sequencing was considered necessary to confirm, at a functional level, the hypothesis that regional TCRs recognize regional mutations.

The library was produced with 5' RACE. The listed sequencing device is NextSeq 500. The TCR library protocol attached a unique molecular identifier to each TCR cDNA molecule to allow correction of PCR and sequencing errors. The source study handled its data this way. Decombinator tools were used for TCR identification, UMI-based error correction and CDR3 extraction. Expanded TCRs were defined as those above a frequency of 2 per 1,000, corresponding to the top 1% of the tumor frequency distribution. Renyi diversity was computed with the R vegan package after each repertoire had been subsampled 100 times to 5,000 TCRs. To build CDR3 similarity networks, amino acid triplet string-kernel similarity was used, and CDR3s were connected when their pairwise similarity was above 0.82. TCRdb reran the public reads through fastp at Q25 and MiXCR, keeping productive beta chains. Here each entry gathers all rows of one CDR3 protein and keeps the most common genes and DNA. The V and J calls shown here were made by TCRdb, not taken from the authors' results. In this sample the table shows approximately 12,000 distinct CDR3 sequences, roughly 9.1% of which occur a single time. The ten largest clonotypes hold about 34% of the sample.

The chain joins TRBV9 to TRBJ2-1, and TRBD2 aligns with 8 junction nucleotides. Sequences were derived from PBMCs, sampled at follow-up. The origin of this receptor is a female donor with early-stage non-small cell lung cancer. For the CDR3, the sequence is CASSVKSGSSHNEQFF. In nucleotide form, the sequence is TGTGCCAGCAGCGTAAAGAGCGGGAGCTCCCACAATGAGCAGTTCTTC.